Presented here are 14 T cell receptor beta chains from one specimen sequenced in a study of blood T cell repertoires in COVID-19 (dated by TCRdb to about 2020). The library relied on the immunoSEQ multiplex PCR assay. Imported from immuneACCESS, the table was reduced by TCRdb to in-frame sequences with V and J called. These copies leave out some clones; in studies compared against another copy, an unresolved V gene accounts for under half, and the cause of the remainder is not known. The sample table contains over 95,000 clones; only one count was recorded for around 85% of them. Of the sample, roughly an eighth is held by the ten largest clones. The sample was peripheral blood. Receptors originate from a human donor in a cohort sampled during active COVID-19.

V gene TRBV19 combines with J gene TRBJ2-5; D is uncertain. There are 14 residues in the CDR3. V lost 2 bases to trimming and J lost 5 bases, with 12 bases between them. Germline CDR1 is LNHDA and CDR2 is SQIVND (reference sequence). CDR3 protein: CASSIRYSGETQYF. CDR3 bases: TGTGCCAGTAGTATACGGTACAGTGGGGAGACCCAGTACTTC.

The rearrangement joins TRBV3-1 (or the pseudogene TRBV3-2) to TRBJ2-7; no reliable D call. Per germline, CDR1 LGHDT and CDR2 YNNKEL (reference sequence). Trimming left V 2 bases short and J 5 bases short, with 13 bases between. The CDR3 is made up of 14 amino acids. CDR3 DNA: TGTGCCAGCAGCCAAAATCGCCACAGCAACGAGCAGTACTTC. It encodes CASSQNRHSNEQYF.

J is TRBJ2-6 and V is TRBV7-8; TRBD1 agrees at 7 bases. CDR1 is SGHVS and CDR2 is FQNEAQ in the germline V gene. The CDR3 runs to 15 residues. V lost 6 bases, J lost 2 bases, and 4 bases stayed unmatched. CDR3 nucleotides: TGTGCCAGCAGTCCTCAGGGGGCTGGGGCCAACGTCCTGACTTTC. Protein product: CASSPQGAGANVLTF.

This sequence joins TRBV13 and TRBJ2-1; TRBD2 matches at 8 bases. The V gene end was trimmed by 4 bases and the J gene end by 4 bases; junction bases not matched to a gene: 9. The CDR3 spans 16 residues. Germline V CDR1 and CDR2: PRHDT, FYEKMQ (reference sequence). DNA for the CDR3: TGTGCCAGCAGCTCCGAGCGGGGGCTGCAATACAATGAGCAGTTCTTC. Its protein product is CASSSERGLQYNEQFF.

The chain joins TRBV6-5 to TRBJ2-7; no clear D. Trimming removed 6 bases from V and 0 bases from J, with 15 bases in between. The germline V gene has CDR1 MNHEY and CDR2 SVGAGI. The CDR3 runs 15 residues. CDR3 nucleotide sequence: TGTGCCAGCAGATCATCGTACCTGAGCTCCTACGAGCAGTACTTC. Translation gives CASRSSYLSSYEQYF.

This clone was observed once. Within the sample, other DNA sequences also encode this same CDR3. V gene TRBV19 combines with J gene TRBJ1-2; D possibly corresponds to TRBD1 (5 bases). Germline CDR1 LNHDA, CDR2 SQIVND (reference sequence). V gave up 3 bases and J gave up 2 bases, with 7 bases separating them. This CDR3 is built from 13 residues. The CDR3 DNA sequence: TGTGCCAGTAGTATTCAGGGCAACTATGGCTACACCTTC. Its protein is CASSIQGNYGYTF. Full variable domain (missing parts from reference TRBV19 and TRBJ1-2): DGGITQSPKYLFRKEGQNVTLSCEQNLNHDAMYWYRQDPGQGLRLIYYSQIVNDFQKGDIAEGYSVSREKKESFPLTVTSAQKNPTAFYLCASSIQGNYGYTFGSGTRLTVV.

The chain uses TRBV24-1 and TRBJ1-2, with 7 bases that match TRBD1. The CDR3 is made up of 15 amino acids. CDR1 and CDR2 (germline): KGHDR, SFDVKD. With 1 base clipped from V and 3 bases from J, the junction kept 4 bases outside the gene matches. The CDR3 reads CATSDFKGADYGYTF. The DNA for the CDR3 is TGTGCCACCAGTGATTTCAAGGGGGCGGACTATGGCTACACCTTC.

The chain links TRBV28 to TRBJ2-1, with 8 bases matching TRBD2. This CDR3 spans 15 amino acids. Unmatched junction bases numbered 10, after V lost 6 bases and J lost 6 bases. Per germline, CDR1 MDHEN and CDR2 SYDVKM. CDR3: CASRPGGGALNEQFF. The CDR3 bases are TGTGCCAGCAGACCCGGGGGGGGCGCCCTCAATGAGCAGTTCTTC.

The genes are TRBV2 and TRBJ1-1, with TRBD1 matching 9 bases. Germline assignment: CDR1 SNHLY and CDR2 FYNNEI. The CDR3 length is 17 residues. V shed 6 bases and J 0 bases; nucleotides not matched to a gene: 11. CDR3 protein: CASRTTGDRAMNTEAFF. CDR3 nucleotides: TGTGCCAGCAGGACTACCGGGGACAGGGCCATGAACACTGAAGCTTTCTTT.

The chain employs TRBV5-1 and TRBJ2-3; possible D gene TRBD1, 6 bases. The CDR3 is made up of 16 amino acids. V was shortened by 4 bases and J by 1 base, with 16 bases between the two germline ends. Germline CDR1 SGHRS, CDR2 YFSETQ. The CDR3 is CASSPQQGLGTDTQYF. Here the CDR3 DNA reads TGCGCCAGCAGCCCTCAACAGGGTCTGGGCACAGATACGCAGTATTTT.

V is TRBV19 and J is TRBJ1-2; perhaps TRBD1 as D (6 bases). The V end was cut by 4 bases, the J end by 3 bases, with 12 bases between. CDR3 length: 14 residues. Per germline, CDR1 LNHDA and CDR2 SQIVND (reference sequence). As DNA, the CDR3 is TGTGCCAGTAGTAAAACACAGGGATACTATGGCTACACCTTC. The encoded protein is CASSKTQGYYGYTF.

This clone was counted once. The rearrangement uses TRBV28 and TRBJ2-7; TRBD1 aligns across 7 bases. The V gene's germline CDR1 is MDHEN and CDR2 SYDVKM. The V and J ends lost 5 bases and 7 bases, in that order; junction bases with no gene match: 11. This CDR3 spans 14 amino acids. The CDR3 here is CASSRDRAPQEQYF. In DNA, the CDR3 is TGTGCCAGCAGTCGAGACAGGGCCCCGCAGGAGCAGTACTTC.

This clone was observed a handful of times. CDR3 nucleotide sequence: TGCGCCAGCAGCCAAGAAAGGACAGGCTCCTACGAGCAGTACTTC. As protein: CASSQERTGSYEQYF. This chain connects TRBV4-3 to TRBJ2-7; TRBD1 aligns across 7 bases. Germline lookup yields CDR1 LGHNA and CDR2 YSLEER. The CDR3 extends over 15 amino acids. V was clipped by 0 bases and J by 0 bases; unmatched bases: 2.

A few counts support this clone. This rearrangement joins TRBV25-1 to TRBJ1-6; D remains unclear. Germline values: CDR1 MGHDK, CDR2 SYGVNS. The CDR3 runs 14 residues. Trimming stripped 0 bases from V and 6 bases from J, with 6 bases between. The CDR3 spells CASSEYLSNSPLHF. CDR3 bases: TGTGCCAGCAGTGAATATCTGAGTAATTCACCCCTCCACTTT.